The text below deals with one TCR beta chain. Its target antigen remains unknown. The input lacks base qualities; no much larger clone sits a single base away. This specimen comes from a study of blood T cell repertoires in COVID-19 (dated by TCRdb to the early 2020s). With respect to the entire study: Samples from collaborators originated in the United States, Italy and Spain and spanned both the acute and convalescent phases of COVID-19. The repertoires were made available in a free public database intended to serve as a resource for research on the immune response to SARS-CoV-2. The prospective study material was composed of cDNA or gDNA derived from T cells, B-cell-depleted T cells, or PBMCs. Samples came from the ongoing ImmuneRACE study (first 160 participants) plus 1,254 subjects from 6 global collaborators. A de-identified subject ID, COVID-19 status, age in years and sex were almost always included in the sample metadata. Where available, HLA class I and class II types were obtained from metadata supplied by the sample provider rather than from assay-based typing. Subjects who had been exposed to COVID-19, were actively infected with it, or had recovered from it provided the deeply sampled blood TCRbeta repertoires that made up the dataset. The paper as a whole reports these results and caveats: How much clinical and demographic metadata was included differed by source and by participant, and the metadata was provided uncurated.

One collaborating source in Seattle enrolled patients during active infection and followed them longitudinally through the course of disease. Whole blood was collected in K2EDTA tubes by collaborating institutions according to the institutions' own protocols. Collaborator samples were shipped for TCRbeta analysis as frozen whole blood, isolated PBMCs, or DNA extracted from either sample type. The immunoSEQ Assay, a bias-controlled multiplex PCR, was used to amplify TCRbeta CDR3 regions from genomic DNA. Concerning the study's data processing: The number of nucleated cells in each sample was estimated by amplification of reference gene primers within the assay. Sequence reads were collapsed and filtered to measure the absolute abundance of every unique TCRbeta CDR3 rearrangement. For each sample, productive Simpson clonality was calculated as the square root of Simpson's diversity index across productive rearrangements. TCRdb stores this immuneACCESS table with in-frame sequences only. Part of the clones is absent; in the studies checked, under half of the shortfall reflects unresolved V genes, and no reason is known for the rest. The V and J calls and clone size are taken from that table; D and trimming were inferred from the DNA. The sample table lists some 180,000 clones, around 80% of them with a count of one. The top ten constitute roughly 7.2% of the sample.

Counted from cysteine to phenylalanine, this CDR3 has 13 amino acids. Only the CDR3 portion is preserved as DNA: 39 bases, with reading frame beginning at the first base. V was cut back by 3 bases and J by 12 bases, leaving a gap of 12 bases between them. The germline V gene yields MGHDK for CDR1 and SYGVNS for CDR2. This chain joins TRBV25-1 to TRBJ1-6; perhaps TRBD1 is the D gene, with 5 bases matching. The sample consisted of peripheral blood. This clonotype originated in a woman in her thirties or forties with COVID-19, enrolled during active disease. DNA sequence: TGTGCCAGCAGTGACGGGGGAGGGAGACCCCTCCACTTT. The resulting protein is CASSDGGGRPLHF.